These 29 T cell receptor beta chains were all obtained from the same sample, sequenced in a study of blood T cells in healthy people across ages. A second PCR of about 6 to 12 cycles used a sample-barcoded 5' primer and a J-beta primer mix. TCRdb fed the 5' RACE reads into MiXCR, producing one record per CDR3 protein. The sample comprises approximately 800,000 distinct CDR3 sequences, around a quarter of which are singletons, and less than 3.5% rests with the top ten. These sequences were also reported in another study, on T cells of mothers and their children.

Sequences were obtained from blood. The origin of the receptors is a boy aged 5-17 years in good health.

The rearrangement joins TRBV12-3 or TRBV12-4 to TRBJ1-6; maybe TRBD1 (5 bases). V gave up 3 bases and J gave up 0 bases, with 12 bases separating them. The CDR3 sequence is 17 residues long. CDR3 amino acids: CASSLGQESSYNSPLHF. CDR3 DNA sequence: TGTGCCAGCAGTTTGGGGCAGGAGAGCTCCTATAATTCACCCCTCCACTTT.

This clonotype was seen more than once but under ten times. The chain employs TRBV7-6 and TRBJ1-4; TRBD1 matches 7 bases. J was trimmed by 0 bases and V by 5 bases; bases with no gene match: 9. Per the germline V gene, CDR1 is SGHVS and CDR2 is FNYEAQ. The CDR3 contains 17 residues. For the CDR3, the DNA is TGTGCCAGCAGCCTCCGACAGGGAAGTGCAACTAATGAAAAACTGTTTTTT. It yields the protein CASSLRQGSATNEKLFF.

This chain links TRBV3-1 with TRBJ2-3; no firm D call. Trimming took off 1 base at V and 2 bases at J, with 7 bases between the two ends. Germline loops: CDR1 LGHDT, CDR2 YNNKEL (reference sequence). The CDR3 has 14 residues. The CDR3 DNA reads TGTGCCAGCAGCCAAGGGCGGACCACAGATACGCAGTATTTT. It yields the protein CASSQGRTTDTQYF.

V usage is TRBV6-1 and J usage is TRBJ1-1; maybe TRBD1 (6 bases). The CDR3 has 19 amino acids. Trimming removed 5 bases from V and 0 bases from J, with 25 bases in between. The germline gives CDR1 MNHNS, CDR2 SASEGT. The CDR3 nucleotides read TGTGCCAGCAGTCCGCCATCCGGGACAACAAAACTACTGAACACTGAAGCTTTCTTT. This sequence encodes CASSPPSGTTKLLNTEAFF.

A few counts support this clonotype. This chain links TRBV12-3 or TRBV12-4 with TRBJ2-6; the D gene could be TRBD1 or TRBD2 (6 bases each). The CDR3 consists of 15 residues. V was cut by 7 bases and J by 3 bases, with 13 bases left in between. CDR3 sequence reads: CASIIRGVGANVLTF. CDR3 coding DNA: TGTGCCAGCATTATTAGGGGGGTTGGGGCCAACGTCCTGACTTTC.

This chain uses TRBV29-1 with TRBJ2-7; D call uncertain. Germline V lookup: CDR1 SQVTM, CDR2 ANQGSEA. The V and J ends lost 0 bases and 4 bases respectively, with 7 bases between them. The CDR3 has 12 amino acids. The CDR3 loop reads CSVEDTAYEQYF. CDR3 DNA sequence: TGCAGCGTTGAAGATACCGCGTACGAGCAGTACTTC.

There are a few counts of this clonotype. V and J are TRBV5-6 and TRBJ2-7; D gene uncertain. Germline lookup yields CDR1 SGHDT and CDR2 YYEEEE. The CDR3 extends over 13 amino acids. The V end lost 7 bases, the J end lost 4 bases, and 15 bases lay between the germline ends. As DNA, the CDR3 is TGTGCCAGCGGGCCCGGAGCGAGGTACGAGCAGTACTTC. It is translated as CASGPGARYEQYF.

This chain links TRBV11-2 with TRBJ2-5; D uncertain. V dropped 10 bases and J dropped 0 bases, with 18 bases sitting between them. Germline values: CDR1 SGHAT, CDR2 FQNNGV. CDR3 length: 15 amino acids. As DNA, the CDR3 is TGTGCCACCTCCTCTAGGCCGATGTACCAAGAGACCCAGTACTTC. Translation gives CATSSRPMYQETQYF.

The chain uses TRBV12-5 and TRBJ2-1; possibly TRBD1 or TRBD2 for D (7 bases each). The CDR3 spans 15 residues. V lost 4 bases to trimming and J lost 6 bases, with 16 bases between them. Germline lookup yields CDR1 LGHNT and CDR2 FRNRAP. The CDR3 sequence: CASGSFRGRVNEQFF. In nucleotides, the CDR3 is TGTGCTAGTGGTTCTTTCAGGGGGAGGGTCAATGAGCAGTTCTTC.

The rearrangement joins TRBV19 to TRBJ2-7, with D possibly being TRBD1 (5 bases). The V gene's germline CDR1 is LNHDA and CDR2 SQIVND (reference sequence). V was pared by 6 bases and J by 6 bases, with 15 bases between. The length of the CDR3 is 13 residues. The CDR3 bases are TGTGCCAGTAGCCCTAAGACAGTGCGCGAGCAGTACTTC. Protein: CASSPKTVREQYF.

This clonotype was detected only a few times. This chain uses TRBV6-2 or TRBV6-3 with TRBJ2-7, with TRBD2 matching over 9 bases. The J call could be wrong; TRBJ2-1 is a better fit for the DNA end. Germline CDR1 MNHEY, CDR2 SVGEGT. The length of the CDR3 is 16 residues. The CDR3 loop is CASSYSRSSGALGQFF. The CDR3 bases are TGTGCCAGCAGTTACTCGAGGTCTAGCGGGGCCCTCGGGCAGTTCTTC.

There are a few counts of this clonotype. V is TRBV20-1 and J is TRBJ1-2, with D possibly matching TRBD1 (6 bases). The length of the CDR3 is 14 residues. The ends were cut back, 3 bases at V and 8 bases at J, with 19 bases in the middle. CDR1 is DFQATT, CDR2 SNEGSKA, per germline (reference sequence). CDR3: CSARTQGLVGGYTF. CDR3 nucleotides: TGCAGTGCTAGGACACAGGGACTCGTGGGCGGCTACACCTTC.

The genes are TRBV11-3 and TRBJ2-5, with TRBD2 matching 7 bases. The closer fit of TRBJ2-7 to the DNA end suggests the J call may be wrong. Germline lookup yields CDR1 SGHNT and CDR2 YENEEA. The CDR3 sequence is 14 residues long. The CDR3, as DNA: TGTGCCAGCAGCTTGGGCGGGAGTACCCACGAGCAGTACTTC. This gives the protein CASSLGGSTHEQYF.

V gene TRBV7-3 combines with J gene TRBJ2-2; tentative D call: TRBD1 (5 bases). Per germline, CDR1 SGHTA and CDR2 FQGTGA. This CDR3 comprises 15 residues. V was shortened by 5 bases and J by 6 bases, with 16 bases between the two germline ends. CDR3 nucleotides: TGTGCCAGCAGCCGCAGTTCAGGGATGTCCGGGGAGCTGTTTTTT. Its protein is CASSRSSGMSGELFF.

This clonotype has more than one count but fewer than ten. The chain employs TRBV19 and TRBJ2-3, with D perhaps matching TRBD1 (6 bases). Per germline, CDR1 LNHDA and CDR2 SQIVND (reference sequence). The CDR3 extends over 16 amino acids. V was clipped by 4 bases and J by 4 bases, with 18 bases between them. The CDR3 nucleotides read TGTGCCAGTAGTAACCCCCAGGGGCTACTGGCAGATACGCAGTATTTT. This gives the protein CASSNPQGLLADTQYF.

The sample holds a few counts of this clonotype. The chain recombines TRBV14 with TRBJ1-1; D gene unclear. Between the trimmed V and J ends, which lost 4 bases and 5 bases, there was a span of 5 bases. This CDR3 comprises 11 residues. Germline CDR1 and CDR2: SGHDN and FVKESK. As DNA, the CDR3 is TGTGCCAGCAGCCTGGAGACTGAAGCTTTCTTT. It encodes CASSLETEAFF.

This clonotype was counted between two and nine times. The J gene is TRBJ1-5, the V gene TRBV7-9; no firm D call. Trimming shortened V by 0 bases and J by 6 bases, and 6 bases separated the two germline ends. The CDR3 consists of 13 residues. In germline, CDR1 is SEHNR, CDR2 FQNEAQ (reference sequence). CDR3 amino acids: CASSLASVQPQHF. The CDR3 region has the DNA TGTGCCAGCAGCTTAGCGAGCGTTCAGCCCCAGCATTTT.

The J gene is TRBJ2-5, the V gene TRBV29-1, with a weak D call TRBD2 (5 bases). The CDR3 spans 11 residues. The V end was cut by 5 bases, the J end by 6 bases, with 10 bases between. In germline, CDR1 is SQVTM, CDR2 ANQGSEA. The chain's CDR3 is CSVIARQTQYF. CDR3 coding DNA: TGCAGCGTTATAGCGCGGCAGACCCAGTACTTC.

V usage is TRBV30 and J usage is TRBJ2-5; the match to TRBD2 covers 13 bases. The V gene's germline CDR1 is GTSNPN and CDR2 SVGIG (reference sequence). J was trimmed by 2 bases and V by 1 base; bases with no gene match: 4. This CDR3 has 16 residues. Here the CDR3 DNA reads TGTGCCTGGAGTGAGGGACTAGCGGGGATACAAGAGACCCAGTACTTC. It yields the protein CAWSEGLAGIQETQYF. The full variable domain, rest sourced from reference TRBV30 and TRBJ2-5, is SQTIHQWPATLVQPVGSPLSLECTVEGTSNPNLYWYRQAAGRGLQLLFYSVGIGQISSEVPQNLSASRPQDRQFILSSKKLLLSDSGFYLCAWSEGLAGIQETQYFGPGTRLLVL.

The chain combines TRBV30 with TRBJ2-7; unclear D gene. The V and J ends lost 0 bases and 5 bases respectively, with 8 bases between them. The CDR3 has 12 residues. CDR1 is GTSNPN and CDR2 is SVGIG in the germline V gene (reference sequence). The chain's CDR3 is CAWSVIGHEQYF. The CDR3 DNA is TGTGCCTGGAGTGTTATCGGACACGAGCAGTACTTC.

This clonotype turned up a few times. V gene TRBV19 combines with J gene TRBJ2-4, with 9 positions matching TRBD1. There are 14 residues in the CDR3. CDR1 is LNHDA, CDR2 SQIVND, per germline (reference sequence). The V gene end was trimmed by 0 bases and the J gene end by 7 bases; junction bases not matched to a gene: 1. The CDR3 DNA follows: TGTGCCAGTAGTATAGACGGACAGGGGAACATTCAGTACTTC. Encoded protein: CASSIDGQGNIQYF.

Many counts were recorded for this clonotype. The chain uses TRBV13 and TRBJ2-1; 13 bases are a match to TRBD2. Germline-derived CDR1 and CDR2 are PRHDT and FYEKMQ (reference sequence). The CDR3 extends over 17 amino acids. The J segment lost 6 bases and the V segment lost 5 bases, leaving 10 bases of the junction unmatched. This chain's CDR3 is CASSPRTSGSMGNEQFF. The CDR3 coding sequence is TGTGCCAGCAGCCCGAGGACTAGCGGGAGTATGGGCAATGAGCAGTTCTTC.

V and J are TRBV5-6 and TRBJ1-6; no firm D call. The V gene lost 3 bases and the J gene lost 3 bases, with 10 bases spanning the gap. Germline values: CDR1 SGHDT, CDR2 YYEEEE. The CDR3 covers 15 residues. The chain's CDR3 is CASSWYEDYNSPLHF. CDR3 sequence (DNA): TGTGCCAGCAGCTGGTACGAGGACTATAATTCACCCCTCCACTTT.

The chain links TRBV28 to TRBJ1-5; D may be TRBD1 (5 bases). There are 13 residues in the CDR3. V lost 3 bases, J lost 5 bases, and 8 bases lay in between. From germline, CDR1 is MDHEN and CDR2 SYDVKM. CDR3 amino acids: CASSFGGYQPQHF. The CDR3 DNA sequence: TGTGCCAGCAGTTTCGGGGGGTATCAGCCCCAGCATTTT.

V usage is TRBV29-1 and J usage is TRBJ1-4; D remains unclear. The length of the CDR3 is 13 residues. CDR1 and CDR2 from the germline V gene are SQVTM and ANQGSEA. Deletions cut 6 bases from V and 0 bases from J, with 8 bases between. The CDR3 DNA is TGCAGCGTCGCGGGAGCAACTAATGAAAAACTGTTTTTT. Its translation: CSVAGATNEKLFF.

CDR3 sequence reads: CASSLKEGIQPQHF. The CDR3 DNA sequence: TGTGCCAGCAGTTTAAAGGAAGGGATTCAGCCCCAGCATTTT. The chain carries TRBV27 and TRBJ1-5; D gene unclear. Germline V gene sequence: CDR1 MNHEY, CDR2 SMNVEV (reference sequence). The CDR3 is made up of 14 amino acids. Trimming pared 2 bases from V and 6 bases from J, leaving 11 bases between.

This clonotype showed up just a few times. The gene calls are TRBV3-1 and TRBJ1-2; 7 positions agree with TRBD1. V shed 0 bases, J shed 3 bases, and the junction held 1 base outside the gene matches. The CDR3 has 14 amino acids. Germline CDR1 and CDR2: LGHDT and YNNKEL (reference sequence). Written as DNA, the CDR3 is TGTGCCAGCAGCCAAGAAGACAGGGACTATGGCTACACCTTC. The encoded protein is CASSQEDRDYGYTF.

This clonotype has a handful of counts. A read error may produce the germline difference seen at one junction end. The V and J genes are TRBV6-6 and TRBJ2-5; TRBD2 might be the D (6 bases). This CDR3 contains 17 residues. Germline loops: CDR1 MNHNY, CDR2 SVGAGI (reference sequence). The CDR3 nucleotides read TGTGCCAGCACCCCCACCCCATTTAGCGGTACTCAAGAGTCCCAGTACTTC. It yields the protein CASTPTPFSGTQESQYF.

This clonotype showed up just a few times. V usage is TRBV20-1 and J usage is TRBJ2-1; D gene ambiguous. CDR3 size: 13 residues. Trimming cost V 6 bases and J 3 bases, with 12 bases left between them. Germline V gives CDR1 DFQATT, CDR2 SNEGSKA (reference sequence). The CDR3 nucleotides read TGCAGTGCCAACGGGCTCTTCTACAATGAGCAGTTCTTC. It yields the protein CSANGLFYNEQFF.